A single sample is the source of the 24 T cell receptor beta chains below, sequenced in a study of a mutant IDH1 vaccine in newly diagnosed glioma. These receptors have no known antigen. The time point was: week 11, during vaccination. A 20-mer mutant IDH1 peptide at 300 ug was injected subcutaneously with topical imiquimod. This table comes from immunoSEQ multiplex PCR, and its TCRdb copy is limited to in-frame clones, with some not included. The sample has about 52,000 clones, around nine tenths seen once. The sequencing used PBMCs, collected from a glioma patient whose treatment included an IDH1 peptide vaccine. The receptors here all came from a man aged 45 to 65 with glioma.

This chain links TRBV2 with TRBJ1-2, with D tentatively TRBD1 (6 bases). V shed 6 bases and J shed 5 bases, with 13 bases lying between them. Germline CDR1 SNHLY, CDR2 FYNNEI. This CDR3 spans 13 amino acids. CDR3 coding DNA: TGTGCCAGCAGCCCGGAGGGGGGATATGGCTACACCTTC. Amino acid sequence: CASSPEGGYGYTF.

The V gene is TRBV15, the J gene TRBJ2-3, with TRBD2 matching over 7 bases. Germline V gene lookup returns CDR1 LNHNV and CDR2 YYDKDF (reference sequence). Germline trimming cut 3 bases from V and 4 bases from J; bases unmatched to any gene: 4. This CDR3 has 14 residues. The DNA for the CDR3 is TGTGCCACCAGCAGGGCGGGAGATGCAGATACGCAGTATTTT. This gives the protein CATSRAGDADTQYF.

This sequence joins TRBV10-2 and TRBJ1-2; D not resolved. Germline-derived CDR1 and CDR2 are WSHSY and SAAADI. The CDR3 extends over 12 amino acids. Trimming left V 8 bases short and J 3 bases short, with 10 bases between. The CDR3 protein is CASSKDDYGYTF. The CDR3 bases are TGCGCCAGCTCTAAGGACGACTATGGCTACACCTTC.

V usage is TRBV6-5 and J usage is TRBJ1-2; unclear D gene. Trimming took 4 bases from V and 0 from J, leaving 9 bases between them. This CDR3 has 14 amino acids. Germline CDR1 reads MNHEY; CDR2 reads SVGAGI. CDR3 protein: CASSFRETNYGYTF. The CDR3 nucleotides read TGTGCCAGCAGTTTTCGAGAGACTAACTATGGCTACACCTTC.

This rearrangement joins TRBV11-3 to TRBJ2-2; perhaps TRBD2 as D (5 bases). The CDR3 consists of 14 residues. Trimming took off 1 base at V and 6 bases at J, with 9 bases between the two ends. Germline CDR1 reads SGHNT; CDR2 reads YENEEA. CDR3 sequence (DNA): TGTGCCAGCAGCTTAGTAGGGAGTTCCGGGGAGCTGTTTTTT. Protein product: CASSLVGSSGELFF.

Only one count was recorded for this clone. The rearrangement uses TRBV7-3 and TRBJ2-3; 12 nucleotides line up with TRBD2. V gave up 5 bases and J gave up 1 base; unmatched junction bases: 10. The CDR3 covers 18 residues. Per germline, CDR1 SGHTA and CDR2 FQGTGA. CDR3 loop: CASSALTRLAGGTDTQYF. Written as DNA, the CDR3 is TGTGCCAGCAGCGCGCTAACCCGACTAGCGGGAGGCACAGATACGCAGTATTTT.

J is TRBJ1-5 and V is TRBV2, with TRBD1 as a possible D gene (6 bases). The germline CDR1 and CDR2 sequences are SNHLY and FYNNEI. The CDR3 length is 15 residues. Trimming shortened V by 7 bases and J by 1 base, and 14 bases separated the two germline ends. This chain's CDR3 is CASTNRVGSNQPQHF. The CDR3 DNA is TGTGCCAGCACAAACAGGGTGGGGAGCAATCAGCCCCAGCATTTT. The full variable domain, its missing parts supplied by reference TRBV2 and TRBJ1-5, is EPEVTQTPSHQVTQMGQEVILRCVPISNHLYFYWYRQILGQKVEFLVSFYNNEISEKSEIFDDQFSVERPDGSNFTLKIRSTKLEDSAMYFCASTNRVGSNQPQHFGDGTRLSIL.

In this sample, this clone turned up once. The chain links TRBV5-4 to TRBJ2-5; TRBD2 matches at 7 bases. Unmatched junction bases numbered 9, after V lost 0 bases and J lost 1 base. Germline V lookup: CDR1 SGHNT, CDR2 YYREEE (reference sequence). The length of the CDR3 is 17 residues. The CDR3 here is CASSLAGLGRAQETQYF. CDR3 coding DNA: TGTGCCAGCAGCTTGGCCGGACTAGGAAGGGCCCAAGAGACCCAGTACTTC.

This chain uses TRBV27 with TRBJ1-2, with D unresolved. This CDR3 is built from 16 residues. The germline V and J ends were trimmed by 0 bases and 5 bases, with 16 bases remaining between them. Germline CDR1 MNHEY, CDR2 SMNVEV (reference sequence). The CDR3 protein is CASSLSPDAFGYGYTF. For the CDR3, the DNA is TGTGCCAGCAGTTTATCTCCGGACGCATTTGGATATGGCTACACCTTC.

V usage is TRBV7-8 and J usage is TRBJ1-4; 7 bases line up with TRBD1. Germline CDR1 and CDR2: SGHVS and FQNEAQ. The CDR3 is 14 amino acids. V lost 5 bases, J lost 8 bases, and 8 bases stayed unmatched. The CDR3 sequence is CASSAQGTREKLFF. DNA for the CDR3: TGTGCCAGCAGCGCACAGGGGACGAGAGAAAAACTGTTTTTT.

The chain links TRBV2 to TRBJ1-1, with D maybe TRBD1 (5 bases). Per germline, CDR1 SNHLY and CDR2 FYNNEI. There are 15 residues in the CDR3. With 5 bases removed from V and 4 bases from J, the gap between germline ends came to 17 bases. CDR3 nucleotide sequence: TGTGCCAGCAGTCCTAAAGGGCCCGGGGGCACTGAAGCTTTCTTT. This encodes CASSPKGPGGTEAFF.

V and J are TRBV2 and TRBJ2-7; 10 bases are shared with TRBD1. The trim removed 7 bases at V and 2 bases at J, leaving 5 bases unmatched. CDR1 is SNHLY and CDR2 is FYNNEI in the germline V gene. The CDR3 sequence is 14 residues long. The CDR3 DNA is TGTGCCAGCAAATCGGGACAGGGGACCTACGAGCAGTACTTC. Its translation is CASKSGQGTYEQYF. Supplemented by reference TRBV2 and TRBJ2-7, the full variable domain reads EPEVTQTPSHQVTQMGQEVILRCVPISNHLYFYWYRQILGQKVEFLVSFYNNEISEKSEIFDDQFSVERPDGSNFTLKIRSTKLEDSAMYFCASKSGQGTYEQYFGPGTRLTVT.

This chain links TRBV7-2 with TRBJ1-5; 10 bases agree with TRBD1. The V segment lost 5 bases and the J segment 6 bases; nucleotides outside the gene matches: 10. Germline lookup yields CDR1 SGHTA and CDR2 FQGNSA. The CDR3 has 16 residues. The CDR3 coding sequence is TGTGCCAGCAGCCGAACCGGGACAGGGGTAGGTCAGCCCCAGCATTTT. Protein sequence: CASSRTGTGVGQPQHF.

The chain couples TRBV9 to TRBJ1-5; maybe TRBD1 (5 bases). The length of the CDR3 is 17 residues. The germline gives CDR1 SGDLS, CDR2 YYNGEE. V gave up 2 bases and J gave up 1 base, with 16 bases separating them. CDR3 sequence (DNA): TGTGCCAGCAGCGTGGTACAGGTAGATGAAAGCAATCAGCCCCAGCATTTT. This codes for CASSVVQVDESNQPQHF.

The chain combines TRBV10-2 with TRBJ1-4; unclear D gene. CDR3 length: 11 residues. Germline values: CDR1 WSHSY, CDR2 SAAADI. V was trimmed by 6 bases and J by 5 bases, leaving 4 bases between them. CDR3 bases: TGCGCCAGCAGGGGGAATGAAAAACTGTTTTTT. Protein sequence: CASRGNEKLFF.

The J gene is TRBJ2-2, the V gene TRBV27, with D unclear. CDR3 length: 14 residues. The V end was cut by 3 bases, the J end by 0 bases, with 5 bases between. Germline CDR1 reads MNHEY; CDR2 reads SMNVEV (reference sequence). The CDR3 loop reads CASSLTSNTGELFF. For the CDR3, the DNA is TGTGCCAGCAGTTTGACTTCGAACACCGGGGAGCTGTTTTTT.

CDR3 amino acids: CATSRVAGYEQYF. The CDR3 DNA follows: TGTGCCACCAGCAGAGTTGCGGGCTACGAGCAGTACTTC. This rearrangement joins TRBV15 to TRBJ2-7; possibly TRBD2 for D (5 bases). CDR1 and CDR2 (germline): LNHNV, YYDKDF (reference sequence). Trimming cost V 1 base and J 3 bases, with 7 bases left between them. The CDR3 contains 13 residues. Together with reference TRBV15 and TRBJ2-7, the CDR3 gives the full variable domain: DAMVIQNPRYQVTQFGKPVTLSCSQTLNHNVMYWYQQKSSQAPKLLFHYYDKDFNNEADTPDNFQSRRPNTSFCFLDIRSPGLGDTAMYLCATSRVAGYEQYFGPGTRLTVT.

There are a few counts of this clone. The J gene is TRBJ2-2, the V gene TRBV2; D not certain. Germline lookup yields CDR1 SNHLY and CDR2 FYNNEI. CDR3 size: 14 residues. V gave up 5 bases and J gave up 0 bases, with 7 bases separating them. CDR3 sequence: CASSYTANTGELFF. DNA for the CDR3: TGTGCCAGCAGTTATACAGCGAACACCGGGGAGCTGTTTTTT.

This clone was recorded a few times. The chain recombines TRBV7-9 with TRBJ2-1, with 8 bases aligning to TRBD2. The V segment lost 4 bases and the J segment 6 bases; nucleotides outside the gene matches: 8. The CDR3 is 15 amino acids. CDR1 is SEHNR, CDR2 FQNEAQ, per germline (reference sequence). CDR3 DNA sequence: TGTGCCAGCAGCTCCGGGAGCGGGAGACGCAATGAGCAGTTCTTC. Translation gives CASSSGSGRRNEQFF.

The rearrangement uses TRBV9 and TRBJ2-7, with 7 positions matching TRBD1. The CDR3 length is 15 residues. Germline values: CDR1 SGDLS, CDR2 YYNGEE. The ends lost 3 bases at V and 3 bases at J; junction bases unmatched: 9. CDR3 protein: CASSATGQSNYEQYF. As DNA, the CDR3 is TGTGCCAGCAGCGCGACGGGACAGTCGAACTACGAGCAGTACTTC.

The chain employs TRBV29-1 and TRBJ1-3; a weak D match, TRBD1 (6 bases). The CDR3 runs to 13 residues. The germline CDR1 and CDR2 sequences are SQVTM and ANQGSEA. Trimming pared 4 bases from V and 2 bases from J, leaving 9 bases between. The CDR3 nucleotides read TGCAGCGTTGGCAGGGGAACTGGAAACACCATATATTTT. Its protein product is CSVGRGTGNTIYF. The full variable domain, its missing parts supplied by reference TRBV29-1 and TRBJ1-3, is SAVISQKPSRDICQRGTSLTIQCQVDSQVTMMFWYRQQPGQSLTLIATANQGSEATYESGFVIDKFPISRPNLTFSTLTVSNMSPEDSSIYLCSVGRGTGNTIYFGEGSWLTVV.

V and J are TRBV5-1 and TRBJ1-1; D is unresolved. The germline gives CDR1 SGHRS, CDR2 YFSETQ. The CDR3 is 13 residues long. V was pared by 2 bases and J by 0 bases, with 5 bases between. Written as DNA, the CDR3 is TGCGCCAGCAGCTTCGACGTGAACACTGAAGCTTTCTTT. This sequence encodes CASSFDVNTEAFF.

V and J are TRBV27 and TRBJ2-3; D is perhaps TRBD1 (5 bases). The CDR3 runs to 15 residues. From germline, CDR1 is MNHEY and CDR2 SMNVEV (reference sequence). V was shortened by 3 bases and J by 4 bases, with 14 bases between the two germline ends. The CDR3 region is CASSFGQGTPDTQYF. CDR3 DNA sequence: TGTGCCAGCAGTTTCGGGCAGGGTACCCCAGATACGCAGTATTTT.

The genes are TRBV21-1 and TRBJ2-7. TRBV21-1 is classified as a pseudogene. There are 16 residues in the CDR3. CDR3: CASSKVLEGGSYEQYF. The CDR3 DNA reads TGTGCCAGCAGCAAAGTCCTCGAGGGGGGCTCCTACGAGCAGTACTTC.